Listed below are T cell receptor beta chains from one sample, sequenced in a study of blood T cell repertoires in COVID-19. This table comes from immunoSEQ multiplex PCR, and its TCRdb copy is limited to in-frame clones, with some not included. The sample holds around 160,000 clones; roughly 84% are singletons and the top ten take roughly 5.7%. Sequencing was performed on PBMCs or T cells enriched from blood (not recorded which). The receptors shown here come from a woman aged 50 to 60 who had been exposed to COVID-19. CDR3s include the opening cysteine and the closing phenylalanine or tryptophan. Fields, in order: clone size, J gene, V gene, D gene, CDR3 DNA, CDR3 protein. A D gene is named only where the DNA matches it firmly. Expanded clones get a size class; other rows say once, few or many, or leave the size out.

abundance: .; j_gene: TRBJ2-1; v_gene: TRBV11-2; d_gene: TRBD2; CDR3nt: TGTGCCAGCAGCTTGGCTAGCGGCCACAATGAGCAGTTCTTC; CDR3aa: CASSLASGHNEQFF
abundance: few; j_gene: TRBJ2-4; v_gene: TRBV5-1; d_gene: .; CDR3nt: TGCGCCAGCAGCTTGGAGCCACTAAACATTCAGTACTTC; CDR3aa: CASSLEPLNIQYF
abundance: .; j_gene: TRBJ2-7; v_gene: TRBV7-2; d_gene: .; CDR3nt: TGTGCCAGCAGCTACGGCGGTTCCTACGAGCAGTACTTC; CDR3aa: CASSYGGSYEQYF
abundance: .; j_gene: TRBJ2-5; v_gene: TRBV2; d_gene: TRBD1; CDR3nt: TGTGCCAGCAGTCCGGGACAGCATGGTGAGACCCAGTACTTC; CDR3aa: CASSPGQHGETQYF
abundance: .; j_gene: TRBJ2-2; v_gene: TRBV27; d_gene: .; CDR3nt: TGTGCCAGCATTTCAGGGGGAGGGAACACCGGGGAGCTGTTTTTT; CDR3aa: CASISGGGNTGELFF
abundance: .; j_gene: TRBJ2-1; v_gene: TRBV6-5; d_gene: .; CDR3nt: TGTGCCAGCAGTTCCGGCGGAGGGAAGCAGTTCTTC; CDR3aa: CASSSGGGKQFF
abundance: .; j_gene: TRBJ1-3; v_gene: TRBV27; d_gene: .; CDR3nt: TGTGCCAGCAGTTTTAGCAGGGAAGGGAACACCATATATTTT; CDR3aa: CASSFSREGNTIYF
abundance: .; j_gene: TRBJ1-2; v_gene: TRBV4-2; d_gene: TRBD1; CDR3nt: TGTGCCAGCAGCCAAACAGGGGTTGGGTCTGGCTACACCTTC; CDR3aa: CASSQTGVGSGYTF
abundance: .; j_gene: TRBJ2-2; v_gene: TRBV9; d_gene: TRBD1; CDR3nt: TGTGCCAGCGACAGGGGACTTACGGCCGGGGAGCTGTTTTTT; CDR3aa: CASDRGLTAGELFF
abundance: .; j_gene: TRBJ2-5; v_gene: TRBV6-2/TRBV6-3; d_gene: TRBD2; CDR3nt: TGTGCCAGCAGTTACCCGTCCCCTCTAGCGGGACAAGAGACCCAGTACTTC; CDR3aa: CASSYPSPLAGQETQYF
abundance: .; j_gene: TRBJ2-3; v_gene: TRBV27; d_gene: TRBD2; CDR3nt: TGTGCCAGCACTACTAAGACTAGCGGGAGCGCAGATACGCAGTATTTT; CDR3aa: CASTTKTSGSADTQYF
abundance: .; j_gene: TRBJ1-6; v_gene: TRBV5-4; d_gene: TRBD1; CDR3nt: TGTGCCAGCAGGCGACAGGGTGATTCACCCCTCCACTTT; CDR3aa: CASRRQGDSPLHF
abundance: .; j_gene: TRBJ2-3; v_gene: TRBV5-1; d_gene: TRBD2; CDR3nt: TGCGCCAGCAGCTGGGGGACTAGCGGGTACTCGGTCCCAGATACGCAGTATTTT; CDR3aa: CASSWGTSGYSVPDTQYF
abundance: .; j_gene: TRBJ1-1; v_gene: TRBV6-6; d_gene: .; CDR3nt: TGTGCCAGCAGTTACGGAGGGGAAACTGAAGCTTTCTTT; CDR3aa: CASSYGGETEAFF
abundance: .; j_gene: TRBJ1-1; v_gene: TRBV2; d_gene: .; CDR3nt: TGTGCCAGCAGTGCGGGATCCTTGGGTCCCGTGAACACTGAAGCTTTCTTT; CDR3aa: CASSAGSLGPVNTEAFF
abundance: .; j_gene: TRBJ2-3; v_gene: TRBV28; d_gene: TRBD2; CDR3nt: TGTGCCAGCAGTTTATTCCTAGCGGGAGGGTCGAATACGCAGTATTTT; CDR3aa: CASSLFLAGGSNTQYF
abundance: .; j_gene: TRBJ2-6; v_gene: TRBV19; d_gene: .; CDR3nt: TGTGCCAGTCGGTACTCTGGGGCCAACGTCCTGACTTTC; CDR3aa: CASRYSGANVLTF
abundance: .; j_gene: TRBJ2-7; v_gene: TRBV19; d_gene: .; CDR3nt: TGTGCCAGTAGTATAACAGGGTCGAGCTACGAGCAGTACTTC; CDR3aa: CASSITGSSYEQYF
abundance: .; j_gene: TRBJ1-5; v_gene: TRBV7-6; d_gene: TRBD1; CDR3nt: TGTGCCAGCAGCCAAGGCGGACAGGGCCGCCAGCATTTT; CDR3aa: CASSQGGQGRQHF
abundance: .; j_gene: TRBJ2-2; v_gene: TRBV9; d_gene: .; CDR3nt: TGTGCCAGCAGCGCCAGGGGTATCGGGGAGCTGTTTTTT; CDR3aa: CASSARGIGELFF
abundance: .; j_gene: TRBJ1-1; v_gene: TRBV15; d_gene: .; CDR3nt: TGTGCCACCAGCAGAGGCGGGGTCGGGGGCACTGAAGCTTTCTTT; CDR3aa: CATSRGGVGGTEAFF
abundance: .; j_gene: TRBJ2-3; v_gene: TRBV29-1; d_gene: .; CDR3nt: TGCAGCGACACGACTCCCTCGGGGGGCCCCACAGATACGCAGTATTTT; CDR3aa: CSDTTPSGGPTDTQYF
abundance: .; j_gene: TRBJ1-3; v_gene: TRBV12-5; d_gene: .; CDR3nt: TGTGCTAGTGCCCTCGGGACAACCCGGAACACCATATATTTT; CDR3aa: CASALGTTRNTIYF
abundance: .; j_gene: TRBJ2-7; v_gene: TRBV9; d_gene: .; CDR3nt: TGTGCCAGCAGCGTACGGGACATCCCCTACGAGCAGTACTTC; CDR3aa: CASSVRDIPYEQYF
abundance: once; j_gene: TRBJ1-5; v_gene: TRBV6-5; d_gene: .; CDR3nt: TGTGCCAGCTCTGGAACAGGTCATAGCAATCAGCCCCAGCATTTT; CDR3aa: CASSGTGHSNQPQHF
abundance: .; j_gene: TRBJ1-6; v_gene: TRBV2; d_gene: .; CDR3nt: TGTGCCAGCAGTGCCGAACAGACAGACTCCTATAATTCACCCCTCCACTTT; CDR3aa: CASSAEQTDSYNSPLHF
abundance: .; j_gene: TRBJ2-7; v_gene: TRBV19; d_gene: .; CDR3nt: TGTGCCAGTAGTAACCAGGGAATCCACGAGCAGTACTTC; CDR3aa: CASSNQGIHEQYF
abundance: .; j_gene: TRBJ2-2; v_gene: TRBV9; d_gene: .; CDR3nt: TGTGCCAGCAGCGTAGAAGTTAGGAACACCGGGGAGCTGTTTTTT; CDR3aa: CASSVEVRNTGELFF
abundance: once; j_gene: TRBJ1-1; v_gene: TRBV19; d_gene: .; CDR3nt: TGTGCCAGTAGTCAGGGCGGCATGAACACTGAAGCTTTCTTT; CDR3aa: CASSQGGMNTEAFF
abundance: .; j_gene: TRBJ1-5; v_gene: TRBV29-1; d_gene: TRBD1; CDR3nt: TGCAGCGTTGGGACAGGGGGAGGCAGCAATCAGCCCCAGCATTTT; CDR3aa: CSVGTGGGSNQPQHF
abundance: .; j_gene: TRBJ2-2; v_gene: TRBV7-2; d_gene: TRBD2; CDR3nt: TGTGCCAGCAGCCCGCCCGCGGGGGGGCCCGGGGAGCTGTTTTTT; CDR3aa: CASSPPAGGPGELFF
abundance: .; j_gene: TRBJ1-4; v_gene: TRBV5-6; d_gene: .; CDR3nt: TGTGCCAGCAGCTTTGGCCCGGGGGCTAATGAAAAACTGTTTTTT; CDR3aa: CASSFGPGANEKLFF
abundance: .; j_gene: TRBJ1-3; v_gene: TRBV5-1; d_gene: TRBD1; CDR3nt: TGCGCCAGCAGCTTTTCGACAGGGGGGGCCTCTGGAAACACCATATATTTT; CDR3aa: CASSFSTGGASGNTIYF
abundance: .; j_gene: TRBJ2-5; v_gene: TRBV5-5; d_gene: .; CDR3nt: TGTGCCAGCAGCTTAGGCGGGAAAGAGACCCAGTACTTC; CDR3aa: CASSLGGKETQYF
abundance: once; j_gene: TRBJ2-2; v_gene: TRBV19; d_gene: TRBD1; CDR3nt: TGTGCCAGTAGACTGGGGCGGTGGTCTAGGGGGCCCACCGGGGAGCTGTTTTTT; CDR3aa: CASRLGRWSRGPTGELFF
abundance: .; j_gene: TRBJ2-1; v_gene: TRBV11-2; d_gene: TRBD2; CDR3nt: TGTGCCAGCAGCTTAGGGCTAGCGGGGGGGCGAGGGAGTAATGAGCAGTTCTTC; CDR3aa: CASSLGLAGGRGSNEQFF
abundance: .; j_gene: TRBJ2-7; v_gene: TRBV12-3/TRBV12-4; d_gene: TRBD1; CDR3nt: TGTGCCAGCAGCCGACAGGGCCGGTACGAGCAGTACTTC; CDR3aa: CASSRQGRYEQYF
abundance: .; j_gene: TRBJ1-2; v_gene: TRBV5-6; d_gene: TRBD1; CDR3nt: TGTGCCAGCAGCTTGGGTCGGGACAGGGGTCACTATGGCTACACCTTC; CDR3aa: CASSLGRDRGHYGYTF
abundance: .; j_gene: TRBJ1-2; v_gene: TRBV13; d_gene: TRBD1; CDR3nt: TGTGCCAGCAGCTTCGGACCAGGCCAAAGGGGGCAGGGGGCAAATGGCTACACCTTC; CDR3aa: CASSFGPGQRGQGANGYTF
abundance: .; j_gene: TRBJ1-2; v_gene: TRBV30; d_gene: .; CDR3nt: TGTGCCTGGACCGCTGGAGACTATGGCTACACCTTC; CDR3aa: CAWTAGDYGYTF
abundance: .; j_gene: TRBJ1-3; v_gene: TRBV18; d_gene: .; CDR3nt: TGTGCCAGCTCACCACCGCAGGGGCTGAGAAACACCATATATTTT; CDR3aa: CASSPPQGLRNTIYF
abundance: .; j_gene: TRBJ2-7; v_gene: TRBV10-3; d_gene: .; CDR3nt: TGTGCCATCACCCTGGGCCAGGGCGAGCAGTACTTC; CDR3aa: CAITLGQGEQYF
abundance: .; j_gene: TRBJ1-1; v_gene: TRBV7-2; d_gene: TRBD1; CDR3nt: TGTGCCAGCAGCTTAGAGGTCCAGGGGGCGCTTCAGGGCACTGAAGCTTTCTTT; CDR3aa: CASSLEVQGALQGTEAFF
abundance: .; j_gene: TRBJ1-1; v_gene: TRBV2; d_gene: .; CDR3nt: TGTGCCAGCCGCGGCCCTTCCACTGAAGCTTTCTTT; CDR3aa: CASRGPSTEAFF
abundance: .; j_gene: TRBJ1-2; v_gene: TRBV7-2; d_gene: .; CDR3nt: TGTGCCAGCAGCTTAGGGGGCGCTCGATCGGGCTACACCTTC; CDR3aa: CASSLGGARSGYTF
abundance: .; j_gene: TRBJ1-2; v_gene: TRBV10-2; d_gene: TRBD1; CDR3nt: TGCGCCAGCAGTGAGTCCCACGCTAGAAAACCCGGGACAGCGCACCTCTATGGCTACACCTTC; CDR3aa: CASSESHARKPGTAHLYGYTF
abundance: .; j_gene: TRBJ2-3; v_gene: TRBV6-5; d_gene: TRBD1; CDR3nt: TGTGCCAGCGGACAGGGACCAGATACGCAGTATTTT; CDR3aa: CASGQGPDTQYF
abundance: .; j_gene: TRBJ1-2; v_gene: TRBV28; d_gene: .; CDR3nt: TGTGCCAGCAGCCTACCGACTGATGTCTATGGCTACACCTTC; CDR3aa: CASSLPTDVYGYTF
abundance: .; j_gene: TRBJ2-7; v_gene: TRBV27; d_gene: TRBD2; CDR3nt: TGTGCCGGCAGTTTCCGGGGGGGCCCCTCCTACGAGCAGTACTTC; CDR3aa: CAGSFRGGPSYEQYF